The clone carrying this TCR beta chain has at least ten counts. Its matching antigen is unknown. Each TCR beta library was made by quantitative 5'-RACE that incorporated molecular barcodes. TCRdb processed the 5' RACE reads anew with MiXCR; each CDR3 protein has one entry. The sample holds fewer than 150,000 distinct CDR3 sequences, around 7.9% seen once. These data come from a study of CD8 T cells in ankylosing spondylitis. Germline-derived CDR1 and CDR2 are MGHDK and SYGVNS. The CDR3 has 12 amino acids. Trimming pared 3 bases from V and 6 bases from J, leaving 5 bases between. Points from the study as a whole: It was reported that disease-linked clones were significantly enriched in matched ankylosing spondylitis synovial fluid.

The clonotype originates from a female donor with ankylosing spondylitis or in good health (not recorded which). Sequencing input: blood, either unsorted or a sorted T cell fraction (not recorded which). This chain links TRBV25-1 with TRBJ2-2, with no clear D. DNA of the CDR3: TGTGCCAGCAGTGACCGCTCCGGGGAGCTGTTTTTT. Protein: CASSDRSGELFF.